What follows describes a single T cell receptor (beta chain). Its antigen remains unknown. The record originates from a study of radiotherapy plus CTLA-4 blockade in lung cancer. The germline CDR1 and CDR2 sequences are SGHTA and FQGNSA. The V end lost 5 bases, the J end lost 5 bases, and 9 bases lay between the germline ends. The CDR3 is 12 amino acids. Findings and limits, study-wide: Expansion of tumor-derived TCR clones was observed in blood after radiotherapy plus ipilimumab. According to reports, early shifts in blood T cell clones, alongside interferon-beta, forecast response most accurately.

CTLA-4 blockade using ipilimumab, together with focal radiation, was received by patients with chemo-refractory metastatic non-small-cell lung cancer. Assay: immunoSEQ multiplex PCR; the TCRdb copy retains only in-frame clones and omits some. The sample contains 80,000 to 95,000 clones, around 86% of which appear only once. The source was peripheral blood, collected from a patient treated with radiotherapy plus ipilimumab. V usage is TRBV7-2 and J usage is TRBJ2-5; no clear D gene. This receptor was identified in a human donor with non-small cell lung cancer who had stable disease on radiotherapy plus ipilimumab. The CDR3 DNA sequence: TGTGCCAGCAGCCCAAAACGGGAGACCCAGTACTTC. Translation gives CASSPKRETQYF.